This section outlines one T cell receptor (beta chain) sequence together with its context. The antigen is not known. A read error may explain this, as a much larger clone is one base away. Unique molecular identifiers featured in how the TCRbeta library was prepared. TCRdb reprocessed the PCR reads via MiXCR and lists one record per CDR3 protein. The sample has hundreds of thousands of distinct CDR3 sequences, 8.2% seen once. This sample was taken from a study of T-cell reconstitution after alpha-beta-depleted transplantation in children. Study-wide results and caveats: T-cell counts and diversity at one year following transplant were attributed mainly to newly produced T cells. The high TCRbeta diversity at day 60 in some patients came from surviving recipient T cells and thymic progenitors. By about two months after transplant, alpha-beta T cells reportedly arose from several hundred graft clones that had expanded.

From germline, CDR1 is SNHLY and CDR2 FYNNEI. The CDR3 contains 16 residues. V trimming: 5 bases; J trimming: 11 bases; junction bases outside the gene matches: 12. The sequences come from PBMCs, mostly from graft donor cells, collected 180 days after TCRalphabeta/CD19-depleted stem cell transplant. The chain recombines TRBV2 with TRBJ2-1; 13 bases map to TRBD2. This TCR came from a male patient aged 10-17 years who had a stem cell transplant for acute lymphoblastic leukemia, so the T cells may come from the graft donor. CDR3 nucleotide sequence: TGTGCCAGCAGTCCCCAACTAGCGGGAGGGCCCCCTAAGCAGTTCTTC. Protein: CASSPQLAGGPPKQFF.